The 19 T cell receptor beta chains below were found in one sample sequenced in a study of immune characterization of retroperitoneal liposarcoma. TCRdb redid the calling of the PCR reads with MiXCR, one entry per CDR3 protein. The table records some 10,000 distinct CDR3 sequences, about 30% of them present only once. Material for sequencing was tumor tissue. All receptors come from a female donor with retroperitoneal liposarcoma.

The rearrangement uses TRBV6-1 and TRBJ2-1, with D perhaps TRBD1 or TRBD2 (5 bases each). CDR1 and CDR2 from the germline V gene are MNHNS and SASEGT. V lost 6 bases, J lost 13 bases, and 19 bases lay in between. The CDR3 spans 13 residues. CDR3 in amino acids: CASSYRLGETQFF. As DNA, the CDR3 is TGTGCCAGCAGCTACAGGCTGGGAGAGACCCAGTTCTTC.

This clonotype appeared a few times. For the CDR3, the DNA is TGTGCCACCAGTGTGAGGACCGGGGAGCTGTTTTTT. Its translation is CATSVRTGELFF. The chain has TRBV24-1 and TRBJ2-2; D gene uncertain. Per the germline V gene, CDR1 is KGHDR and CDR2 is SFDVKD. V lost 5 bases, J lost 5 bases, and 5 bases lay in between. The CDR3 is 12 residues long.

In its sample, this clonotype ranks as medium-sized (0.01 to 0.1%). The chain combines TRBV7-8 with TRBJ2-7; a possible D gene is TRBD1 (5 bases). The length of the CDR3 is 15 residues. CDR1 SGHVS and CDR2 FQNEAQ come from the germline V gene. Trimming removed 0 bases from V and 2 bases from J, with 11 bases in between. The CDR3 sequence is CASSLAPTGTYEQYF. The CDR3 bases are TGTGCCAGCAGCTTAGCTCCCACAGGTACCTACGAGCAGTACTTC.

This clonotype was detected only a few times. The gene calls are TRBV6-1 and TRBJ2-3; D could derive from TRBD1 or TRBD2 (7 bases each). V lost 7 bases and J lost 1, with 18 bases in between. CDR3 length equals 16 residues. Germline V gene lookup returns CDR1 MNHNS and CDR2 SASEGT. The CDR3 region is CASTEGSGGGTDTQYF. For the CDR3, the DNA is TGTGCCAGCACCGAAGGGTCAGGGGGGGGCACAGATACGCAGTATTTT.

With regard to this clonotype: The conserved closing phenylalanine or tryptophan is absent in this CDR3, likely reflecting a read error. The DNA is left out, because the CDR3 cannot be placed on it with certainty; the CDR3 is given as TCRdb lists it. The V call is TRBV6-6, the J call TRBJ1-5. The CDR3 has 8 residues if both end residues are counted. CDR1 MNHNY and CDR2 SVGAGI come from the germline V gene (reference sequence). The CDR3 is CAGAPGLA.

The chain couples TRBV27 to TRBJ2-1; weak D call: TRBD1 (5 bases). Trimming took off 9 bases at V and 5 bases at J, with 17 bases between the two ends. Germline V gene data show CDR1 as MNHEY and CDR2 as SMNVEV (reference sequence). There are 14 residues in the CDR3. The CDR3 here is CASNFLVGDNEQFF. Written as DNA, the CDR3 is TGTGCCAGTAATTTTCTGGTAGGGGACAATGAGCAGTTCTTC.

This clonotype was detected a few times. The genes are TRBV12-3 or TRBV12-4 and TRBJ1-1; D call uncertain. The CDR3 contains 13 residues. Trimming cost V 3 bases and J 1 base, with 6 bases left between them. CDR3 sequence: CASSLAGNTEAFF. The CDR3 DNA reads TGTGCCAGCAGTTTGGCGGGGAACACTGAAGCTTTCTTT.

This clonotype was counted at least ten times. CDR3 amino acids: CASSEVAGTNQPQHF. The CDR3 DNA is TGTGCCAGCAGTGAAGTGGCAGGCACCAATCAGCCCCAGCATTTT. The V and J genes are TRBV6-1 and TRBJ1-5; D is ambiguous. Germline-derived CDR1 and CDR2 are MNHNS and SASEGT. Trimming took off 1 base at V and 3 bases at J, with 10 bases between the two ends. This CDR3 region has 15 residues.

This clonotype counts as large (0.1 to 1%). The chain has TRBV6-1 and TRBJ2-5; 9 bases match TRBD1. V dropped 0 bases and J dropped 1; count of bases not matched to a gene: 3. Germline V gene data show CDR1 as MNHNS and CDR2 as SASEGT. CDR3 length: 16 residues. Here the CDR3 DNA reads TGTGCCAGCAGTGAAGCCCAGACAGGGGGCCAAGAGACCCAGTACTTC. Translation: CASSEAQTGGQETQYF.

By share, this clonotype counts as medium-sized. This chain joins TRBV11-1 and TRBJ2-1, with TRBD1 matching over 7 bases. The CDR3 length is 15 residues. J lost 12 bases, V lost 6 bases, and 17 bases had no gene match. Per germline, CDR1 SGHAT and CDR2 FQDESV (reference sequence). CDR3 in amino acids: CASSFGTALLLRQFF. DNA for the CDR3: TGTGCCAGCAGTTTTGGGACAGCCCTTCTCCTTAGGCAGTTCTTC. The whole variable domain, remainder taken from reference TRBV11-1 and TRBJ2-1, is EAEVAQSPRYKITEKSQAVAFWCDPISGHATLYWYRQILGQGPELLVQFQDESVVDDSQLPKDRFSAERLKGVDSTLKIQPAELGDSAMYLCASSFGTALLLRQFFGPGTRLTVL.

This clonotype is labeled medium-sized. For the CDR3, the DNA is TGTGCCAGCAGCGCGGGAGAGGGGTATTCACCCCTCCACTTT. Translation gives CASSAGEGYSPLHF. The chain employs TRBV6-1 and TRBJ1-6; possible D gene TRBD1, 5 bases. V lost 6 bases, J lost 8 bases, and 14 bases lay in between. The CDR3 spans 14 residues. Per germline, CDR1 MNHNS and CDR2 SASEGT.

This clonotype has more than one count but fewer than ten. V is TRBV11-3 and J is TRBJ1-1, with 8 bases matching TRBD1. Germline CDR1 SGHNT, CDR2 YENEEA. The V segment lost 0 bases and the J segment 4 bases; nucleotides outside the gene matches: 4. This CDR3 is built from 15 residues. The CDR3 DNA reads TGTGCCAGCAGCTTAGAAACAGGGGGGGGCACTGAAGCTTTCTTT. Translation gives CASSLETGGGTEAFF.

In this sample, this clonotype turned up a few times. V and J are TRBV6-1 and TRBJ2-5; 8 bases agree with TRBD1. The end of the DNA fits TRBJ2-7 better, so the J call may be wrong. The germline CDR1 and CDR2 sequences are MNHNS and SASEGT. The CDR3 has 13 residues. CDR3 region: CASSRDRLYEQYF. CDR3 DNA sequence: TGTGCCAGCAGTCGGGACAGGTTATACGAGCAGTACTTC.

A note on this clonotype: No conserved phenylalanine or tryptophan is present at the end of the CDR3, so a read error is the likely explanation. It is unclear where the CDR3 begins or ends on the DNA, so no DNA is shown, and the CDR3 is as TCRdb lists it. CDR3: CASRVRTSGSNEQLP. The gene calls are TRBV10-2 and TRBJ2-1; the table's D call TRBD2 went unverified against the DNA. CDR1 is WSHSY, CDR2 SAAADI, per germline. With termini counted, the CDR3 has 15 amino acids.

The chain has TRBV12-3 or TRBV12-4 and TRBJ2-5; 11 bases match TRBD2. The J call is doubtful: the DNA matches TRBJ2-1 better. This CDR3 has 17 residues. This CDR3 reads CASNLGLYSGGANEQFF. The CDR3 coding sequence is TGTGCCAGCAATTTGGGCCTATATAGCGGGGGGGCCAATGAGCAGTTCTTC.

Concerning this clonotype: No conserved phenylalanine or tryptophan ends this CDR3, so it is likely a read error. This CDR3 reads CASSARGGGYYEQFS. The CDR3 DNA is TGTGCCAGCAGTGCCCGGGGAGGGGGTTACTACGAGCAGTTCTCT. The chain employs TRBV6-6 and TRBJ2-1; tentative D call: TRBD2 (7 bases). The CDR3 sequence is 15 residues long. Germline CDR1 reads MNHNY; CDR2 reads SVGAGI (reference sequence). V gave up 5 bases and J gave up 10 bases, with 21 bases separating them.

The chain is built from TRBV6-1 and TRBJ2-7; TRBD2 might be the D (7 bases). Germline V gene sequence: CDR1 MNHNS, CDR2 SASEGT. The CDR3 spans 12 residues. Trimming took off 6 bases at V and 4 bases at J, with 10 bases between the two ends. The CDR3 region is CASRRGGYEQYF. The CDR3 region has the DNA TGTGCCAGCAGGAGGGGGGGATACGAGCAGTACTTC.

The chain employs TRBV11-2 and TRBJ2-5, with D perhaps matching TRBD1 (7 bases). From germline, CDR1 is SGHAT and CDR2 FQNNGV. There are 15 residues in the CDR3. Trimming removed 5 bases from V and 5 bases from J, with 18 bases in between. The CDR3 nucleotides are TGTGCCAGCAGCAGGAGGGGGCAGGGCATTGAGACCCAGTACTTC. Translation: CASSRRGQGIETQYF.

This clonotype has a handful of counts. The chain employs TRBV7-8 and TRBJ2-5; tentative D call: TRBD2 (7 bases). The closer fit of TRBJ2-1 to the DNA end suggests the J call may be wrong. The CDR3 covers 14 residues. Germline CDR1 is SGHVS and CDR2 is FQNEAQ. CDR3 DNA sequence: TGTGCCAGCAGCCCAAAAGGGGGGGGGGATGAGCAGTTCTTC. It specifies CASSPKGGGDEQFF.